This TCR beta chain is drawn from a study of cytomegalovirus exposure and HLA in healthy donors. Study-wide results and limits: Per a later analysis, HLA-associated TCR beta chains showed more clonal expansion than other, equally common TCR beta chains. V- and J-gene trimming in TCR beta was tied to a missense DCLRE1C variant by an analysis performed later. Available immune exposure information was restricted to CMV serostatus only.

PCR amplification relied on 60 Vbeta primers (plus 13 Jbeta primers). Repertoires were generated with immunoSEQ multiplex PCR, while TCRdb's copy carries only in-frame clones and drops some. The table lists about 110,000 clones. Remarks on this clone: The antigen remains unidentified.

In germline, CDR1 is SQVTM, CDR2 ANQGSEA. V was clipped by 1 base and J by 3 bases; unmatched bases: 19. The CDR3 consists of 19 residues. This chain links TRBV29-1 with TRBJ1-2; 8 bases agree with TRBD1. The sequenced material came from PBMCs. This TCR derives from a man aged 18 to 30 in good health and CMV-seronegative. CDR3 protein: CSVEVEPRDRWSWDYGYTF. CDR3 nucleotides: TGCAGCGTTGAAGTGGAGCCAAGGGACAGGTGGAGTTGGGACTATGGCTACACCTTC. The full variable domain, in which reference TRBV29-1 and TRBJ1-2 provide the parts outside the CDR3, is SAVISQKPSRDICQRGTSLTIQCQVDSQVTMMFWYRQQPGQSLTLIATANQGSEATYESGFVIDKFPISRPNLTFSTLTVSNMSPEDSSIYLCSVEVEPRDRWSWDYGYTFGSGTRLTVV.